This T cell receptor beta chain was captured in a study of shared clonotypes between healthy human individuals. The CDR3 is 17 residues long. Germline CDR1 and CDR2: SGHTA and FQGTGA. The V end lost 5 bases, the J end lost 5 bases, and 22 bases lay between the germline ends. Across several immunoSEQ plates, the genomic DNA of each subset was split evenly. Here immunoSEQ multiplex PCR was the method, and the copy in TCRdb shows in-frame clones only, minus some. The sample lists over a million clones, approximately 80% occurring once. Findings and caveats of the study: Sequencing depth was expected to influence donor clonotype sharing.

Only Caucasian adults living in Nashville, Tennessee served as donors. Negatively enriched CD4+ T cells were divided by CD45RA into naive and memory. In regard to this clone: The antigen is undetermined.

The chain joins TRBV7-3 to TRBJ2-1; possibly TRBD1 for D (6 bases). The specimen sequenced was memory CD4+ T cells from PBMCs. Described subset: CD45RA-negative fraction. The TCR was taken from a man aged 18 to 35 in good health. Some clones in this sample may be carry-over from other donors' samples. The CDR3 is CASSPLIHETGHNEQFF. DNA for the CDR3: TGTGCCAGCAGCCCCCTAATCCATGAGACAGGCCACAATGAGCAGTTCTTC.